This TCR beta chain was found in a study of blood T cell repertoires in COVID-19. Study information: Acute-phase and convalescent COVID-19 samples originated in the United States, Italy and Spain.

This CDR3 spans 12 amino acids. Trimming took off 0 bases at V and 5 bases at J, with 6 bases between the two ends. Germline lookup yields CDR1 SGHNT and CDR2 YYREEE (reference sequence). Using immunoSEQ multiplex PCR, the repertoire was profiled, and TCRdb retains in-frame clones only, with some absent. The table records 350,000 or so clones, 80% to 90% of them present only once. Sequenced material: peripheral blood. The rearrangement links TRBV5-4 to TRBJ2-7, with D unclear. This clonotype was sampled from a woman aged 25 to 39 with COVID-19, enrolled during active disease. CDR3 sequence reads: CASSLDTNEQYF. The CDR3 coding sequence is TGTGCCAGCAGCTTGGACACTAACGAGCAGTACTTC.